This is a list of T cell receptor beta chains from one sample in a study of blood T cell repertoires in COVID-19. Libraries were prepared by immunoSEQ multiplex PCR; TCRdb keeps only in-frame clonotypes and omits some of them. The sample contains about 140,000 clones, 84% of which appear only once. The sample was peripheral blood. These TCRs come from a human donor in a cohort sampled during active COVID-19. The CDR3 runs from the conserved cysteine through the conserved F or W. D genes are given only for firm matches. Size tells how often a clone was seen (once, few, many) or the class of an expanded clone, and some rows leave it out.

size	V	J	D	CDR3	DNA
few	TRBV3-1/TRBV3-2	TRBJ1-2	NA	CASSQAGEGYTF	TGTGCCAGCAGCCAAGCTGGAGAGGGCTACACCTTC
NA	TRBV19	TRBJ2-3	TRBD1	CASSISTRGRDTQYF	TGTGCCAGTAGTATATCCACCAGGGGGCGCGATACGCAGTATTTT
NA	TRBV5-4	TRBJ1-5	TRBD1	CASSVQGRQPQHF	TGTGCCAGCAGCGTACAGGGGAGGCAGCCCCAGCATTTT
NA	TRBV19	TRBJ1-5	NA	CASRYSNQPQHF	TGTGCCAGTAGATATAGCAATCAGCCCCAGCATTTT
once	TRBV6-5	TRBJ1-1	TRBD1	CASRGTRGTTEAFF	TGTGCCAGCAGGGGTACCAGGGGGACCACTGAAGCTTTCTTT
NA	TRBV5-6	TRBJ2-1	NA	CASSFPGYNEQFF	TGTGCCAGCAGCTTTCCGGGCTACAATGAGCAGTTCTTC
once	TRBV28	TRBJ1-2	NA	CASSFWQGGGYGYTF	TGTGCCAGCAGTTTTTGGCAGGGAGGGGGCTATGGCTACACCTTC
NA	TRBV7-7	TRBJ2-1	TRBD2	CASSLGLAGDEQFF	TGTGCTAGCAGCCTGGGACTAGCGGGGGATGAGCAGTTCTTC
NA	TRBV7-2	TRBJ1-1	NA	CASSLTRSGHGAFF	TGTGCCAGCAGCTTAACCCGGAGTGGACATGGGGCTTTCTTT
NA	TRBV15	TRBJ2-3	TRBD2	CATSFRTLAGGTNRHSGTQYF	TGTGCCACCAGCTTCCGGACCCTAGCGGGAGGTACAAATAGGCACTCGGGTACGCAGTATTTT
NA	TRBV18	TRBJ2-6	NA	CASSPRYPGNSGANVLTF	TGTGCCAGCTCACCGCGTTATCCAGGGAACTCTGGGGCCAACGTCCTGACTTTC
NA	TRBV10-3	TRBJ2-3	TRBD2	CAVQRGLAVQDTQYF	TGTGCCGTCCAGAGGGGACTAGCGGTACAAGATACGCAGTATTTT
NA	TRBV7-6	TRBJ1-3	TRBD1	CASSLGQGGRERSGNTIYF	TGTGCCAGCAGCTTGGGACAGGGTGGGAGGGAACGGTCTGGAAACACCATATATTTT
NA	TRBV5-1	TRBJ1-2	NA	CASSSAGDYGYTF	TGCGCCAGCAGCTCGGCAGGGGACTATGGCTACACCTTC
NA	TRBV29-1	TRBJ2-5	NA	CSVAGLVPGQETQYF	TGCAGCGTTGCTGGACTCGTTCCCGGTCAAGAGACCCAGTACTTC
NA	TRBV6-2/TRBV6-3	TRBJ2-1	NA	CASSDTHKGNGNEQFF	TGTGCCAGCAGTGACACTCATAAGGGGAATGGAAATGAGCAGTTCTTC
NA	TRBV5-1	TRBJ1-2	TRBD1	CASSLEGAGGYTF	TGCGCCAGCAGCTTGGAGGGGGCCGGTGGCTACACCTTC
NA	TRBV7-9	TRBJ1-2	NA	CASSLTQTTYGYTF	TGTGCCAGCAGCTTAACCCAGACTACCTATGGCTACACCTTC
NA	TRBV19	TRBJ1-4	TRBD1	CASSFTGGDEKLFF	TGTGCCAGTAGCTTTACAGGGGGGGATGAAAAACTGTTTTTT
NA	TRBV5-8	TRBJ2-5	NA	CASSFQLYQETQYF	TGTGCCAGCAGCTTTCAATTGTACCAAGAGACCCAGTACTTC
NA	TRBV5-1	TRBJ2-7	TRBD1	CASSLAGTGGPYEQYF	TGCGCCAGCAGCCTAGCCGGGACAGGGGGTCCCTACGAGCAGTACTTC
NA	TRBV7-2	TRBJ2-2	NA	CASSFRVRNTGELFF	TGTGCCAGCAGCTTCAGGGTACGGAACACCGGGGAGCTGTTTTTT
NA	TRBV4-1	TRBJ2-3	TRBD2	CASSQGGAGGPSTDTQYF	TGCGCCAGCAGCCAAGGAGGGGCGGGAGGGCCGAGCACAGATACGCAGTATTTT
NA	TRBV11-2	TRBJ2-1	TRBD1	CASSSQTGTEQFF	TGTGCCAGCAGCTCCCAGACAGGGACTGAGCAGTTCTTC
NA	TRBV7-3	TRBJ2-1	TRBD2	CASSSFGVAGVYNEQFF	TGTGCCAGCAGCTCCTTCGGGGTTGCGGGGGTTTACAATGAGCAGTTCTTC